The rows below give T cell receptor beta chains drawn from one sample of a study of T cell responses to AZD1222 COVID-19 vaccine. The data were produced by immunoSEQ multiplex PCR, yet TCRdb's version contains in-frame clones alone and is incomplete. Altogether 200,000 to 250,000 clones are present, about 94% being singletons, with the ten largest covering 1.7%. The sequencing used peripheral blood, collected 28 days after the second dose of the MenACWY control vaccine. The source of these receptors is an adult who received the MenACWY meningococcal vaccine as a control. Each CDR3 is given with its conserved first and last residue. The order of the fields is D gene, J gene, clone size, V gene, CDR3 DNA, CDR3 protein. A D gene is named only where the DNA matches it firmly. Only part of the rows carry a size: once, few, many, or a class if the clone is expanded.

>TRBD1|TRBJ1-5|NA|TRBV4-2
TGTGCCAGCAGCCAATCGACAGGGGGGGGACAGCCCCAGCATTTT
CASSQSTGGGQPQHF
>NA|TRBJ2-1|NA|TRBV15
TGTGCCACCAGCAATAAGGGCCGAGGTTTCTACAATGAGCAGTTCTTC
CATSNKGRGFYNEQFF
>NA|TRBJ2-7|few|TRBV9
TGTGCCAGCAGCGTAACAGGGTATTCCTACGAGCAGTACTTC
CASSVTGYSYEQYF
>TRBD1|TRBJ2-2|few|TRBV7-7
TGTGCCAGCAGCTCCCTACAGGGGGCCGGGGAGCTGTTTTTT
CASSSLQGAGELFF
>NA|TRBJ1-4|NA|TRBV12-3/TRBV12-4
TGTGCCAGCACCCTTAAGTGGGAAAAACTGTTTTTT
CASTLKWEKLFF
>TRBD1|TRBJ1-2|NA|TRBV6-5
TGTGCCAGCAGCCCCCGGGACAGTCCTAATCGGGCCTACACCTTC
CASSPRDSPNRAYTF
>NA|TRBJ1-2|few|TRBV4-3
TGCGCCAGCAGCCTCAACAGGGCCGGCGGGTATGGCTACACCTTC
CASSLNRAGGYGYTF
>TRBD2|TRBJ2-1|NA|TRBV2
TGTGCCAGCAGTGACGTCGTGGCGGGAGGAGACAATGAGCAGTTCTTC
CASSDVVAGGDNEQFF
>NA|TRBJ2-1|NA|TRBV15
TGTGCCACCAGCATGTCCAATGAGCAGTTCTTC
CATSMSNEQFF
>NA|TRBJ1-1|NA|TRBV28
TGTGCCAGCAGTACAGGAATGAACACTGAAGCTTTCTTT
CASSTGMNTEAFF
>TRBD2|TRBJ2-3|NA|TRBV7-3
TGTGCCAGCAGCCCCCGCGGTAGCGGGAGGACAGATACGCAGTATTTT
CASSPRGSGRTDTQYF
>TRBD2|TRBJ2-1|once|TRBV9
TGTGCCAGCAGCCGTAGCGGGAGGCCCTACAATGAGCAGTTCTTC
CASSRSGRPYNEQFF
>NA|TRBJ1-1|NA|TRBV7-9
TGTGCCAGCAGCCCACAGGGTACCTACACTGAAGCTTTCTTT
CASSPQGTYTEAFF
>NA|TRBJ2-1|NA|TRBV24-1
TGTGCCACCAGTGTTAACTCCTACAATGAGCAGTTCTTC
CATSVNSYNEQFF
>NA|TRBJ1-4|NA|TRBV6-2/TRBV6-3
TGTGCCAGCAGTTACGACCGGAGAAATGAAAAACTGTTTTTT
CASSYDRRNEKLFF
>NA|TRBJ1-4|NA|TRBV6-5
TGTGCCAGCAGTCAGCCCTCGGCTAATGAAAAACTGTTTTTT
CASSQPSANEKLFF
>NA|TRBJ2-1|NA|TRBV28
TGTGCCAGCACCTCAGGGGGGGCCTACAATGAGCAGTTCTTC
CASTSGGAYNEQFF
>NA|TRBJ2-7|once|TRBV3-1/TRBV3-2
TGTGCCAGCAGCCTCGGGGTATCCTACGAGCAGTACTTC
CASSLGVSYEQYF
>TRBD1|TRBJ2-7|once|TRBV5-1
TGCGCCAGCAGGTCGGGGCAAGGGGGCCCATCGCGCGAGCAGTACTTC
CASRSGQGGPSREQYF
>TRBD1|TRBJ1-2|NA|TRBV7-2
TGTGCCAGCAGCTTATCCGGACAGGGTACTCATGGCTACACCTTC
CASSLSGQGTHGYTF
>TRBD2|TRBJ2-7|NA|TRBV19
TGTGCCAGTAGTACCCTATCTAGCGGGGCTTACCCATACGAGCAGTACTTC
CASSTLSSGAYPYEQYF
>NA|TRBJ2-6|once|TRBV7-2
TGTGCCAGCAGCCTCCCCCTCTCTGGGGCCAACGTCCTGACTTTC
CASSLPLSGANVLTF
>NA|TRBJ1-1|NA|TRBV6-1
TGTGCCAGCAGCTCCTCGGGGGGAGGGAACACTGAAGCTTTCTTT
CASSSSGGGNTEAFF
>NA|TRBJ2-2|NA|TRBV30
TGTGCCTGGAGTGTACGTCGGGCTGACGGGGAGCTGTTTTTT
CAWSVRRADGELFF
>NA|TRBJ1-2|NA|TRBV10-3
TGTGCCATCAGTGTTGGGGTCGGGTATGGCTACACCTTC
CAISVGVGYGYTF
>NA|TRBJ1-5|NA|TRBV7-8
TGTGCCAGCAGCACAACAGGGTCGAGCAATCAGCCCCAGCATTTT
CASSTTGSSNQPQHF
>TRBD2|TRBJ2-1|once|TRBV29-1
TGCAGCGTCGGGGGACTAGCGGGATGGGGTGAGCAGTTCTTC
CSVGGLAGWGEQFF
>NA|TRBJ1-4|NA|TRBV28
TGTGCCAGCAGTTTCAAGGGTACAAGCAATGAAAAACTGTTTTTT
CASSFKGTSNEKLFF
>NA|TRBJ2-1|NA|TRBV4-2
TGTGCCAGCAGCCGGACGACGGCCCCCTCCTACAATGAGCAGTTCTTC
CASSRTTAPSYNEQFF
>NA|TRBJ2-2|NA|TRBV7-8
TGTGCCAGCAGCTTAGACTGGCGTGACACCAGGGAGCTGTTTTTT
CASSLDWRDTRELFF
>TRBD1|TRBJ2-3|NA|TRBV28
TGTGCCAGCAGTGCACAGGGGGCTAGCACAGATACGCAGTATTTT
CASSAQGASTDTQYF
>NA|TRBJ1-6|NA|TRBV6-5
TGTGCCAGCGGACAGAATTCACCCCTCCACTTT
CASGQNSPLHF
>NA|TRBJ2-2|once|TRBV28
TGTGCCAGCAGTACTCCCGGGGAGCTGTTTTTT
CASSTPGELFF
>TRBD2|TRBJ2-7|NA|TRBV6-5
TGTGCCAGCAGACTAGCGGGGGTTTCCTACGAGCAGTACTTC
CASRLAGVSYEQYF
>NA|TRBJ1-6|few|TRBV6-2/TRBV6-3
TGTGCCAGCAGTTGGACAGAGAATTCACCCCTCCACTTT
CASSWTENSPLHF
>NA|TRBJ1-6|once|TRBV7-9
TGTGCCAGCAGCTTCGGTGGGGGGCCTAAATCACCCCTCCACTTT
CASSFGGGPKSPLHF
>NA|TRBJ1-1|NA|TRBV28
TGTGCCAGCAGTTTAGGACCCGGGACATTGAACACTGAAGCTTTCTTT
CASSLGPGTLNTEAFF
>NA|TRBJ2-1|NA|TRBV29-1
TGCAGCGTTGAATTTTACAGGCCCTACAATGAGCAGTTCTTC
CSVEFYRPYNEQFF
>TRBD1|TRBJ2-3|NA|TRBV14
TGTGCCAGCAGCCAGGGACAGTGGGGAAGCACAGATACGCAGTATTTT
CASSQGQWGSTDTQYF
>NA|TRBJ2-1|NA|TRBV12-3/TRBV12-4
TGTGCCAGCAGTCGGGGGTATGTGCGGTTCTTC
CASSRGYVRFF
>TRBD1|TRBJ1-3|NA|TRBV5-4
TGTGCCAGCAGCCAGGGACAGGCCTCTGGAAACACCATATATTTT
CASSQGQASGNTIYF
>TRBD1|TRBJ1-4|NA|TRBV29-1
TGCAGCGGAGGACAGGGATCAACTAATGAAAAACTGTTTTTT
CSGGQGSTNEKLFF
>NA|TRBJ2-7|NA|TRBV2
TGTGCCAGCAGTGAAGCAACAGGAACCGAGCAGTACTTC
CASSEATGTEQYF
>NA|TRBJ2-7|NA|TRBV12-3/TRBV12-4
TGTGCCAGCAGTTTGGGCAACACCTACGAGCAGTACTTC
CASSLGNTYEQYF
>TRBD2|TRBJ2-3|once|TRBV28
TGTGCCAGCAGTTCCCCCGGGGCCAGCGGGAGGGCCCAGCCCACAGATACGCAGTATTTT
CASSSPGASGRAQPTDTQYF
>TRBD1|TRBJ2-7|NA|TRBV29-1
TGCAGCGTTGTGGGGACAGGGGGCTACGAGCAGTACTTC
CSVVGTGGYEQYF
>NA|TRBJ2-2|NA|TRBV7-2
TGTGCCAGCAGCTTAGTCTCCACTAAGATCTCCGGGGAGCTGTTTTTT
CASSLVSTKISGELFF
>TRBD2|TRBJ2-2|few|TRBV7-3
TGTGCCAGCAGCGCCACCCGGGTCGGGAGGGCCGGGGAGCTGTTTTTT
CASSATRVGRAGELFF
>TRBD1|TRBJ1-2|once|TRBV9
TGTGCCAGCAGCGTTGCGACAGGGAATGGCTACACCTTC
CASSVATGNGYTF
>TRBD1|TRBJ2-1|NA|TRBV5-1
TGCGCCAGCAGCTACGGGACAGAAGGAAATGAGCAGTTCTTC
CASSYGTEGNEQFF
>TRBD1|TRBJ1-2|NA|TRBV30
TGTGCCTGGACTCCGGGACAGGGCAACTATGGCTACACCTTC
CAWTPGQGNYGYTF
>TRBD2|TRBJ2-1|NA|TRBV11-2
TGTGCCAGCGTCCCCGGGAGGTGGGGCAATGAGCAGTTCTTC
CASVPGRWGNEQFF
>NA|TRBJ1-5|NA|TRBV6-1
TGCGCCAGCAGTGAAGGGATAGGGTCAGGGAGCAATCAGCCCCAGCATTTT
CASSEGIGSGSNQPQHF